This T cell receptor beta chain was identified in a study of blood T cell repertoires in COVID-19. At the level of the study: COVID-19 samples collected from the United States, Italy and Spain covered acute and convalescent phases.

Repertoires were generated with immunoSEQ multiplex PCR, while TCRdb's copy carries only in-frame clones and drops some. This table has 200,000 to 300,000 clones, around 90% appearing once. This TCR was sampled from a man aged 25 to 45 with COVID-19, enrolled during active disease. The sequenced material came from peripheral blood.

Here the CDR3 DNA reads TGCGCCAGCAGCCTACAGGGGGCAAGGGGGACTGAAGCTTTCTTT. This encodes CASSLQGARGTEAFF. This chain connects TRBV10-2 to TRBJ1-1, with TRBD1 identical over 9 bases. Trimming cost V 6 bases and J 5 bases; bases outside gene matches: 10. Germline loops: CDR1 WSHSY, CDR2 SAAADI. The CDR3 runs 15 residues.